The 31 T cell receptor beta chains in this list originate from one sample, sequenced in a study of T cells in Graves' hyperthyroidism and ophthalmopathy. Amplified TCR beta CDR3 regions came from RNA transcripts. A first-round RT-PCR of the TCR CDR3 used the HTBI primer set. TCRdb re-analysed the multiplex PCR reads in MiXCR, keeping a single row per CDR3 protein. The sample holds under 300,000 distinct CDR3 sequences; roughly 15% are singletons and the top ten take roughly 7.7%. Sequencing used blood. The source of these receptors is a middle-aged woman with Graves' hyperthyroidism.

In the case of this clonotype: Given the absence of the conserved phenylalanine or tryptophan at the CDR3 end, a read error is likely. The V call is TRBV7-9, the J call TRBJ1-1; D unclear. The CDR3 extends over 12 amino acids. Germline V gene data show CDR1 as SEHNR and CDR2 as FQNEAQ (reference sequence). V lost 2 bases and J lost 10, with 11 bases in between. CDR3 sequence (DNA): TGTGCCAGCAGCTTAACTGGGAGTCCAGCTTTCCTT. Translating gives CASSLTGSPAFL.

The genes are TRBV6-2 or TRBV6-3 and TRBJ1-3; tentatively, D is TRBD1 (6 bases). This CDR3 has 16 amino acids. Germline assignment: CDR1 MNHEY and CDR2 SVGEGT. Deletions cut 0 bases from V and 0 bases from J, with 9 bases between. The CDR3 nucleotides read TGTGCCAGCAGTTACTCAAGGGGGAACTCTGGAAACACCATATATTTT. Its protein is CASSYSRGNSGNTIYF.

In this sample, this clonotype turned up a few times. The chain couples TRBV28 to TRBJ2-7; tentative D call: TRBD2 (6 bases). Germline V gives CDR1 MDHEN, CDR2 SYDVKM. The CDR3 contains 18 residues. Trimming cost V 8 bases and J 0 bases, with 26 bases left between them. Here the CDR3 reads CASSPLANEISSSYEQYF. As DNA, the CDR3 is TGTGCCAGCTCACCCCTAGCGAACGAGATATCAAGCTCCTACGAGCAGTACTTC.

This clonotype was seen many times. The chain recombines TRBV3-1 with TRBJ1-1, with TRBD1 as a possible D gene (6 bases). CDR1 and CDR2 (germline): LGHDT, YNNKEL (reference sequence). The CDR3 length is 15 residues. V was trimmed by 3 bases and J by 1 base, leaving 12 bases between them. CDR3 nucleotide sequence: TGTGCCAGCAGCCACCTAAGGACAGCGAACACTGAAGCTTTCTTT. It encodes CASSHLRTANTEAFF.

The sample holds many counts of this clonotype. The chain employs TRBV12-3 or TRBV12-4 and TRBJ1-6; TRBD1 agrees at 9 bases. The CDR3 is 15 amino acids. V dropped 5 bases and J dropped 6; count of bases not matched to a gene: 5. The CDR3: CASSPRGQGNSPLHF. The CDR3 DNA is TGTGCCAGCAGTCCGCGGGGACAGGGTAATTCACCCCTCCACTTT.

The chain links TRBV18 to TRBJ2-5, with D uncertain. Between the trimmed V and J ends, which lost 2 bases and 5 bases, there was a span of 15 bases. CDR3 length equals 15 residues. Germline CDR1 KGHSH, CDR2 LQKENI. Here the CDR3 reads CASSPWTDPSETQYF. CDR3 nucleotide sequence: TGTGCCAGCTCACCATGGACCGACCCGAGCGAGACCCAGTACTTC.

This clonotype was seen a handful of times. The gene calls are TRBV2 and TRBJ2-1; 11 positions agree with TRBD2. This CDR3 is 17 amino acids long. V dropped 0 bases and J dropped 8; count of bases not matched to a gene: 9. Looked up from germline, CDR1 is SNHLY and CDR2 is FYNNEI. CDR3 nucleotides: TGTGCCAGCAGTGAAGCGAAAACGACTAGCGGGAAAGATGAGCAGTTCTTC. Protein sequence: CASSEAKTTSGKDEQFF.

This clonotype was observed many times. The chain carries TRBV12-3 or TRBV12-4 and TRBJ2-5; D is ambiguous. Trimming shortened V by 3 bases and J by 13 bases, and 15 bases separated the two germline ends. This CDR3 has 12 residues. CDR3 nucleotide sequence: TGTGCCAGCAGTTTCGGTGAAGGGAAAGGGTACTTC. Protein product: CASSFGEGKGYF.

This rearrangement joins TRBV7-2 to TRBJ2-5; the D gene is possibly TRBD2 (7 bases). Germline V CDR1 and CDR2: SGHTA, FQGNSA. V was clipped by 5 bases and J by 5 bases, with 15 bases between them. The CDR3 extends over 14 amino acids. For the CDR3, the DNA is TGTGCCAGCAGCCAGAGAGGGGGGGGGGAGACCCAGTACTTC. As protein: CASSQRGGGETQYF. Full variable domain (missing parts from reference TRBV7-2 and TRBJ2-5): GAGVSQSPSNKVTEKGKDVELRCDPISGHTALYWYRQSLGQGLEFLIYFQGNSAPDKSGLPSDRFSAERTGGSVSTLTIQRTQQEDSAVYLCASSQRGGGETQYFGPGTRLLVL.

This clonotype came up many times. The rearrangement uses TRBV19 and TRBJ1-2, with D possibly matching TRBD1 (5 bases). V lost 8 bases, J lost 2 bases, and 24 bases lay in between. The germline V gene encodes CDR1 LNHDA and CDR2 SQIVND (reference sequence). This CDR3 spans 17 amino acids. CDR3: CASRSQGLREANYGYTF. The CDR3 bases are TGTGCCAGTCGATCTCAAGGGCTCAGGGAGGCCAACTATGGCTACACCTTC.

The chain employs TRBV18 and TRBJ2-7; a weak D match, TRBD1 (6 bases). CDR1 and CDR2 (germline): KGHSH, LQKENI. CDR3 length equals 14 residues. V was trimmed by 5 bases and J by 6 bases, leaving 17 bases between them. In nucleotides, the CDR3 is TGTGCCAGCTCAGTCACAGGGTTGCCTGGCGAGCAGTACTTC. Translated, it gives CASSVTGLPGEQYF.

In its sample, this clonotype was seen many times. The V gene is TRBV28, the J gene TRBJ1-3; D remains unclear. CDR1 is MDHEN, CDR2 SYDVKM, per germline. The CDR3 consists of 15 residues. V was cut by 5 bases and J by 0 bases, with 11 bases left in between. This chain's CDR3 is CASSPPNRSGNTIYF. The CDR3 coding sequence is TGTGCCAGCAGTCCTCCTAACCGCTCTGGAAACACCATATATTTT.

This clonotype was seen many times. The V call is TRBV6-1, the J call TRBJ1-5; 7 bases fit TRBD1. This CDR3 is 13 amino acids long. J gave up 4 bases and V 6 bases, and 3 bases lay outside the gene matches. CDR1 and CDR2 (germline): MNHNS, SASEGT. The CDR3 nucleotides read TGTGCCAGCAGACAGGGGCAGAATCAGCCCCAGCATTTT. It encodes CASRQGQNQPQHF.

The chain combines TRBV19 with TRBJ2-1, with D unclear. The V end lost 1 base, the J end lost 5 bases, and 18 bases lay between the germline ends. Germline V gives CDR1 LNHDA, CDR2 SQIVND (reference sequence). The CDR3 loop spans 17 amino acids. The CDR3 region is CASSIVSRAKFHNEQFF. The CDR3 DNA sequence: TGTGCCAGTAGTATAGTGTCCCGGGCCAAGTTCCACAATGAGCAGTTCTTC.

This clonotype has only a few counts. CDR3 DNA sequence: TGTGCCAGCAGCGTAGCTACGGCGGGAGGGCCAGGAGATACGCAGTATTTT. This codes for CASSVATAGGPGDTQYF. The chain is built from TRBV9 and TRBJ2-3; 9 positions match TRBD2. In germline, CDR1 is SGDLS, CDR2 YYNGEE. This CDR3 spans 17 amino acids. V was clipped by 0 bases and J by 5 bases; unmatched bases: 10.

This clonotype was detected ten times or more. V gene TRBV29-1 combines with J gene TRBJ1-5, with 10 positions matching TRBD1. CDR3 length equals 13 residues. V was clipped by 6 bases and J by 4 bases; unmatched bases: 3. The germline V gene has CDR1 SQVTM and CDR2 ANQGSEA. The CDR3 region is CSVKDRGNQPQHF. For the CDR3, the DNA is TGCAGCGTGAAGGACAGGGGGAATCAGCCCCAGCATTTT.

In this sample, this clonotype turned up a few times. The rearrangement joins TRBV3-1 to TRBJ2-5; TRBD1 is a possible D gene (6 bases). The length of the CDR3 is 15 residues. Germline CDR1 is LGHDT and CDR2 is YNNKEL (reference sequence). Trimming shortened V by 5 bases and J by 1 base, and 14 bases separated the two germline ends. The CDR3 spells CASSAIGQFQETQYF. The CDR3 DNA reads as TGTGCCAGCAGCGCCATAGGACAGTTCCAAGAGACCCAGTACTTC.

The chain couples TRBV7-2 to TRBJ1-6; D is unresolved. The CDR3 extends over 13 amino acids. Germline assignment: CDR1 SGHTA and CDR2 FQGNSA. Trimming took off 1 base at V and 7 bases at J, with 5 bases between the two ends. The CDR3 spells CASSLGPNSPLHF. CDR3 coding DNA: TGTGCCAGCAGCTTAGGCCCAAATTCACCCCTCCACTTT.

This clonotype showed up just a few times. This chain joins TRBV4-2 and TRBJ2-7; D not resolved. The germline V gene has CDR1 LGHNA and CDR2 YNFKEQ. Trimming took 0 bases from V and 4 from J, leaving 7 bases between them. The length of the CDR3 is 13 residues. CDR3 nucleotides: TGTGCCAGCAGCCAAGAAAGGCGATACGAGCAGTACTTC. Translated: CASSQERRYEQYF.

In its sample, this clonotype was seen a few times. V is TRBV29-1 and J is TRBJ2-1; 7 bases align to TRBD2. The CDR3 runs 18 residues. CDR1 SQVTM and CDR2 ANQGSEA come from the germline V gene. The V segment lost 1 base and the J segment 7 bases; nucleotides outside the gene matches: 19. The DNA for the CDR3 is TGCAGCGTTGAAGGCGCATCTTCGAGCGGGGTTCGGGTTAATGAGCAGTTCTTC. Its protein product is CSVEGASSSGVRVNEQFF.

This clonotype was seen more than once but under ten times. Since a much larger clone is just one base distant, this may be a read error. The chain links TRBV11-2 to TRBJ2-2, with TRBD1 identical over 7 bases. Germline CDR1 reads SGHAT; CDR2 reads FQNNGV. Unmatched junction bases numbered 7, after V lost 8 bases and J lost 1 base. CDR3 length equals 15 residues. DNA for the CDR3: TGTGCCAGCCGAGCAGACAGGGTGAACACCGGGGAGCTGTTTTTT. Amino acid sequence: CASRADRVNTGELFF.

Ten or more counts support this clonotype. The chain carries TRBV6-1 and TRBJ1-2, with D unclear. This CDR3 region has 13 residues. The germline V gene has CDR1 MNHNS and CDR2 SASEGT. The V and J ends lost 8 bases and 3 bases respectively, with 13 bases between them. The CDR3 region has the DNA TGTGCCAGCCGTCTACAACGGGACTATGGCTACACCTTC. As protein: CASRLQRDYGYTF.

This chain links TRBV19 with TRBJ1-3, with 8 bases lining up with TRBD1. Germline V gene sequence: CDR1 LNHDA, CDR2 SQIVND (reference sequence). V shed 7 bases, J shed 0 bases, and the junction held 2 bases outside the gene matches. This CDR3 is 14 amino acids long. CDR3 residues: CASKGQVSGNTIYF. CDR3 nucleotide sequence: TGTGCCAGTAAGGGACAGGTCTCTGGAAACACCATATATTTT. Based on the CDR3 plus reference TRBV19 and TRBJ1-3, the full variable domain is DGGITQSPKYLFRKEGQNVTLSCEQNLNHDAMYWYRQDPGQGLRLIYYSQIVNDFQKGDIAEGYSVSREKKESFPLTVTSAQKNPTAFYLCASKGQVSGNTIYFGEGSWLTVV.

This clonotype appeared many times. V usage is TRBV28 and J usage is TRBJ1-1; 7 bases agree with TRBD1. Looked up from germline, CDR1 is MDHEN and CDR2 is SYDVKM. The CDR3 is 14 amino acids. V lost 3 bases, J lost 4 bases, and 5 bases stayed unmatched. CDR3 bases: TGTGCCAGCAGTTTCGACAGGGACGGCACTGAAGCTTTCTTT. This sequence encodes CASSFDRDGTEAFF.

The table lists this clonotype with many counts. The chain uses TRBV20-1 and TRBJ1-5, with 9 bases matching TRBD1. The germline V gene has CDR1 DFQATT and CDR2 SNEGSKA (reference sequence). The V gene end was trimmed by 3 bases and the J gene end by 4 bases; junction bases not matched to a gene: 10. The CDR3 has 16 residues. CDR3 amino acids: CSASGGTGLNNQPQHF. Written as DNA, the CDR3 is TGCAGTGCTAGTGGGGGGACAGGGCTAAATAATCAGCCCCAGCATTTT.

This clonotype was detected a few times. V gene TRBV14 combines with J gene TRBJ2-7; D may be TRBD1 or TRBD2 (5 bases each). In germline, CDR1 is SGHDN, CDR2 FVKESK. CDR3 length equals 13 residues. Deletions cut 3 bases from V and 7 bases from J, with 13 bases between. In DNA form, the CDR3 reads TGTGCCAGCAGCCATCGGGGCTTCACGGAGCAGTACTTC. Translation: CASSHRGFTEQYF.

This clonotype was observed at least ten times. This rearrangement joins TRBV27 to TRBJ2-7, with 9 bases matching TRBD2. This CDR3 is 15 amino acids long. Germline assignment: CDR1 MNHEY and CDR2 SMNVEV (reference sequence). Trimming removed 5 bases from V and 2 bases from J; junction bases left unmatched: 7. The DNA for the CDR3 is TGTGCCAGCAGTATGTGGGCGGGAGGGCCCTACGAGCAGTACTTC. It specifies CASSMWAGGPYEQYF.

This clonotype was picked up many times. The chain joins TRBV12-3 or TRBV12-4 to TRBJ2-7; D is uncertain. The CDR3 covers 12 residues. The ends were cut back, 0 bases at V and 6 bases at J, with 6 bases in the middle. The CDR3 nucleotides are TGTGCCAGCAGTTTAGCCAGATCCGAGCAGTACTTC. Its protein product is CASSLARSEQYF.

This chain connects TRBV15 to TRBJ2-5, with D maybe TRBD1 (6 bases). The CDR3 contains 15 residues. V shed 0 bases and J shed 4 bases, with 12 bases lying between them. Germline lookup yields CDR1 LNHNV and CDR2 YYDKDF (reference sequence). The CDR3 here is CATSRDPLGGETQYF. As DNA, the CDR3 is TGTGCCACCAGCAGAGATCCACTAGGGGGAGAGACCCAGTACTTC.

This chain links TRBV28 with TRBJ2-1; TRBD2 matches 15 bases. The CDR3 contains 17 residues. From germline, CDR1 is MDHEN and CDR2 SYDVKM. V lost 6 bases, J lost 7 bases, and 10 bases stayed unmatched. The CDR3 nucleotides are TGTGCCAGCAGCGAAGCCGGGACTAGCGGGGGGAGGAATGAGCAGTTCTTC. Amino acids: CASSEAGTSGGRNEQFF.

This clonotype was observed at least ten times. The CDR3 is CSAFAGGPNEQFF. The CDR3 DNA reads TGCAGTGCTTTTGCGGGAGGGCCCAATGAGCAGTTCTTC. The chain is built from TRBV20-1 and TRBJ2-1; TRBD2 aligns across 9 bases. The CDR3 length is 13 residues. Germline V CDR1 and CDR2: DFQATT, SNEGSKA (reference sequence). V was pared by 5 bases and J by 6 bases, with 5 bases of the junction left unmatched.